These T cell receptor beta chains were read from a single sample in a study of CXCR3-negative and CXCR3-positive naive CD8 T cells. TCRdb reanalyzed the 5' RACE reads and collapses them to one entry per CDR3 protein, without DNA. Its listing shows approximately 59,000 distinct CDR3 sequences. Material: naive CXCR3+ CD8+ T cells from blood. The receptors originated from a human donor in good health. Some clones in this sample may be carry-over from other donors' samples. Each CDR3 is given with its conserved first and last residue.

j_gene | v_gene | CDR3aa
TRBJ2-5 | TRBV3-1 | CASSQESLRLVVETQYF
TRBJ2-1 | TRBV6-5 | CASSFGTGGWNEQFF
TRBJ2-7 | TRBV6-5 | CASNPTGSDLEQYF
TRBJ2-7 | TRBV12-3/TRBV12-4 | CASSLLRTGSDYEQYF
TRBJ2-4 | TRBV29-1 | CSVEDPTDREGIQNF
TRBJ2-1 | TRBV18 | CASSPQEGARYNEQFF
TRBJ2-1 | TRBV3-1 | CASSQFRSGGPRNEQFF
TRBJ1-2 | TRBV29-1 | CSVVGQSYGYTF
TRBJ1-5 | TRBV5-6 | CASSLGNQPQHF
TRBJ2-7 | TRBV7-9 | CASSWGQGGEQYF
TRBJ2-4 | TRBV5-6 | CASSLGANPTKNIQYF
TRBJ2-7 | TRBV29-1 | CSVEIYSMTRSSYEQYF
TRBJ2-1 | TRBV18 | CASSPQDGQGFGQFF
TRBJ2-7 | TRBV7-2 | CASSLGAARYEQYF
TRBJ2-5 | TRBV28 | CASSLYGLAGGLQETQYF
TRBJ1-1 | TRBV29-1 | CSVVRPNQNTEAFF
TRBJ2-7 | TRBV5-1 | CASQGTGGRFEQYF
TRBJ2-2 | TRBV14 | CASSQGPRFGTSYVGGELFF
TRBJ2-3 | TRBV29-1 | CSVAGLRVVTDTQYF
TRBJ2-7 | TRBV12-3/TRBV12-4 | CASSPPDRDYEQYF
TRBJ2-7 | TRBV6-2/TRBV6-3 | CASNIGTGVYEQYF
TRBJ2-2 | TRBV4-3 | CASSQEHGSGGELFF
TRBJ1-1 | TRBV6-2/TRBV6-3 | CASSYAGQSTEAFF
TRBJ2-7 | TRBV7-9 | CASSSLRDRSYEQYF
TRBJ2-1 | TRBV29-1 | CSVEDIPPWSARYNEQFF
TRBJ2-2 | TRBV28 | CASSLIQGLAGPPNTGELFF
TRBJ2-7 | TRBV29-1 | CAIEGAGGALEQYF
TRBJ2-7 | TRBV18 | CASSPSAFPVVIEQYF
TRBJ2-3 | TRBV20-1 | CSVPPPRVTDTQYF
TRBJ2-3 | TRBV4-1 | CASSQIASTDTQYF
TRBJ2-5 | TRBV10-1 | CASSVLHSRTQYF
TRBJ2-2 | TRBV7-9 | CASSFTGTRPGELFF
TRBJ2-7 | TRBV20-1 | CSARDPPYEQYF
TRBJ2-2 | TRBV7-2 | CASRLLGSNTGELFF
TRBJ2-1 | TRBV5-1 | CASRGLAGSNEQFF
TRBJ1-2 | TRBV29-1 | CSVTGGNTPNYGYTF
TRBJ2-1 | TRBV29-1 | CSVEHWAGQGNEQFF
TRBJ2-2 | TRBV7-6 | CASSFGPDPRAGELFF
TRBJ2-3 | TRBV4-1 | CASSQRGGFADTQYF
TRBJ2-1 | TRBV27 | CATSQYNEQFF
TRBJ2-1 | TRBV7-6 | CASKPPGLAGEGFEQFF
TRBJ2-2 | TRBV12-3/TRBV12-4 | CASSPSGPGELFF
TRBJ2-7 | TRBV7-8 | CASSLGPVGGSSSYEQYF
TRBJ1-1 | TRBV29-1 | CSVDLPVMNTEAFF
TRBJ2-7 | TRBV15 | CATSREYEQYF
TRBJ1-2 | TRBV9 | CASSVGPLGDRNF
TRBJ2-3 | TRBV6-6 | CASTLGLAGGLTSTDTQYF
TRBJ2-3 | TRBV12-3/TRBV12-4 | CASTPEEGTDTQYF
TRBJ2-1 | TRBV4-1 | CASSDRQGDYNEQFF
TRBJ2-1 | TRBV6-4 | CASSEASGSPGAEQFF
TRBJ2-7 | TRBV7-9 | CASSRGGAYEQYF
TRBJ2-1 | TRBV7-9 | CAFKGQGIDEQFF
TRBJ2-5 | TRBV27 | CASSPHQAGDRGLQETQYF
TRBJ2-1 | TRBV7-2 | CASSFWLNEQFF
TRBJ2-5 | TRBV29-1 | CSVVTSGRETQYF